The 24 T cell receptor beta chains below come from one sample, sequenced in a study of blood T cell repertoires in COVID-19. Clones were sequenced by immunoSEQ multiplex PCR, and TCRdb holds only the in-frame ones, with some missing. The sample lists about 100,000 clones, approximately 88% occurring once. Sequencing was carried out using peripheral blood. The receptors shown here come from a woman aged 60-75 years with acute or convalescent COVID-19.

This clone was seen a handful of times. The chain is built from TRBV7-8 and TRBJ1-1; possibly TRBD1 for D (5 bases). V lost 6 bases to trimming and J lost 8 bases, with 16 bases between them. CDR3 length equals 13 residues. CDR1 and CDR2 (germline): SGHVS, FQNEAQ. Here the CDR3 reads CASSRNQGLEAFF. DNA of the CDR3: TGTGCCAGCAGTCGTAACCAGGGTTTGGAAGCTTTCTTT.

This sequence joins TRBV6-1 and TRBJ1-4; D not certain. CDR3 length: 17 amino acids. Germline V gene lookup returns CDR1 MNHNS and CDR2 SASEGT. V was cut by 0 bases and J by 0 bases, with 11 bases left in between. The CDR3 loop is CASSEAVGGATNEKLFF. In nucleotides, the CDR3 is TGTGCCAGCAGTGAAGCGGTTGGCGGGGCAACTAATGAAAAACTGTTTTTT.

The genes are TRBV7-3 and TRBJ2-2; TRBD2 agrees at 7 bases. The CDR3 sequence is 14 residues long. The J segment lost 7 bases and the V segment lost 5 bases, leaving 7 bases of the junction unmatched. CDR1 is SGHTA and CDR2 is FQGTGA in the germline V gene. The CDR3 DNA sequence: TGTGCCAGCAGCCCCCAGTCGGGGGGCGGGGAGCTGTTTTTT. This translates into CASSPQSGGGELFF.

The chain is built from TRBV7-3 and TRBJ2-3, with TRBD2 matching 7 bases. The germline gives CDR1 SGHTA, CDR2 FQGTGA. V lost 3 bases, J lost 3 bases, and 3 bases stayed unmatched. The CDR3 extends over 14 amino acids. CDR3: CASSFGGRTDTQYF. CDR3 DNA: TGTGCCAGCAGCTTTGGCGGGAGAACAGATACGCAGTATTTT.

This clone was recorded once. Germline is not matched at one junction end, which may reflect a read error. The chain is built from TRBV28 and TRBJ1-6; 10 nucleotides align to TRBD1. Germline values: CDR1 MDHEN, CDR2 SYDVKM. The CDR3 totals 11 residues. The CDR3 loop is CASSFEGQGYF. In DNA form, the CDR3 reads TGTGCCAGCAGTTTCGAGGGACAGGGGTACTTT. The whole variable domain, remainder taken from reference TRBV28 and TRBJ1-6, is DVKVTQSSRYLVKRTGEKVFLECVQDMDHENMFWYRQDPGLGLRLIYFSYDVKMKEKGDIPEGYSVSREKKERFSLILESASTNQTSMYLCASSFEGQGYFGNGTRLTVT.

The CDR3 loop reads CASSVDGSYYDEQYF. CDR3 coding DNA: TGTGCCAGCAGCGTAGATGGGAGCTATTACGACGAGCAGTACTTC. This chain connects TRBV9 to TRBJ2-7; D might be TRBD2 (5 bases). Germline lookup yields CDR1 SGDLS and CDR2 YYNGEE. The germline V and J ends were trimmed by 0 bases and 5 bases, with 15 bases remaining between them. This CDR3 is built from 15 residues.

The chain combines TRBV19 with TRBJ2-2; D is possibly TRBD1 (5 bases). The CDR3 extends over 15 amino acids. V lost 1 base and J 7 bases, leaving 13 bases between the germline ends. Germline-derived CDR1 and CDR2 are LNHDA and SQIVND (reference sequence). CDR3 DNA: TGTGCCAGTAGTATAGGTATAGGGGCTGGCGGGGAGCTGTTTTTT. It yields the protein CASSIGIGAGGELFF.

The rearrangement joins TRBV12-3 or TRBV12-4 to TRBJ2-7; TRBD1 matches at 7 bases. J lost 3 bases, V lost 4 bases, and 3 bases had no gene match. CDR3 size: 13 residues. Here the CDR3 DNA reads TGTGCCAGCAGTTCCCGGGACAGCTACGAGCAGTACGTC. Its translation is CASSSRDSYEQYV.

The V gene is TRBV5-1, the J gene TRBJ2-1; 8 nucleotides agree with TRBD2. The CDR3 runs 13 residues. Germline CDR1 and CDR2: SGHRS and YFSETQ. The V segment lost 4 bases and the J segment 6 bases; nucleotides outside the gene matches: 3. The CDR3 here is CASSPGRGNEQFF. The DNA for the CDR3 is TGCGCCAGCAGCCCCGGGAGGGGCAATGAGCAGTTCTTC.

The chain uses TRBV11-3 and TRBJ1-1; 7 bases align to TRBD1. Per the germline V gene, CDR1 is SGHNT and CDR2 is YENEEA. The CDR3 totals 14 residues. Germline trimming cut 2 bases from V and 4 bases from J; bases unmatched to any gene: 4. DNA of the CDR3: TGTGCCAGCAGCTTAACAGGGGCAAGCACTGAAGCTTTCTTT. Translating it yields CASSLTGASTEAFF.

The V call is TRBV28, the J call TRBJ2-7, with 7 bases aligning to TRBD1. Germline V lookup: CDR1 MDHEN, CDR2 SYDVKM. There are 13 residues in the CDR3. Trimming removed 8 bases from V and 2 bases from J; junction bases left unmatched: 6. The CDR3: CASRDSEPYEQYF. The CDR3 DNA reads TGTGCCAGCCGGGACAGCGAACCCTACGAGCAGTACTTC. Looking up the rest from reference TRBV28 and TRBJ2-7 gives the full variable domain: DVKVTQSSRYLVKRTGEKVFLECVQDMDHENMFWYRQDPGLGLRLIYFSYDVKMKEKGDIPEGYSVSREKKERFSLILESASTNQTSMYLCASRDSEPYEQYFGPGTRLTVT.

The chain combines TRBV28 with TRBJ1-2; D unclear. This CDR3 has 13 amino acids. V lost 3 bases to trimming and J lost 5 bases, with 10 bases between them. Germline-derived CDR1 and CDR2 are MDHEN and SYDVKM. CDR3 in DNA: TGTGCCAGCAGTTTTGGCAGGATGTATGGCTACACCTTC. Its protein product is CASSFGRMYGYTF.

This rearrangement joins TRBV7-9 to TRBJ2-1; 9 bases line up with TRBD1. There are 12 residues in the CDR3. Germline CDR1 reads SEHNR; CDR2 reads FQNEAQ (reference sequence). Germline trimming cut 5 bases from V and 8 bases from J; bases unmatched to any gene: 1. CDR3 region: CASSRDRDEQFF. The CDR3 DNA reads TGTGCCAGCAGCAGGGACAGGGATGAGCAGTTCTTC.

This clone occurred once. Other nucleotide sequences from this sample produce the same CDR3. CDR3 nucleotides: TGTGCCAGCAGTTTCCGGGGGGCGGTAGGCTACACCTTC. Translated, it gives CASSFRGAVGYTF. The chain couples TRBV27 to TRBJ1-2; the D gene is possibly TRBD1 (6 bases). Germline V lookup: CDR1 MNHEY, CDR2 SMNVEV (reference sequence). The CDR3 contains 13 residues. V was cut by 3 bases and J by 8 bases, with 13 bases left in between.

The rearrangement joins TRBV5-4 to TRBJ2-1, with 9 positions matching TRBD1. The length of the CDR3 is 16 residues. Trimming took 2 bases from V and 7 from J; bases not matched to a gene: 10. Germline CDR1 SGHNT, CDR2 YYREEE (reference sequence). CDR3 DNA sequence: TGTGCCAGCAGCTTTCCTCGGACAGGGGAGGCGAATGAGCAGTTCTTC. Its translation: CASSFPRTGEANEQFF.

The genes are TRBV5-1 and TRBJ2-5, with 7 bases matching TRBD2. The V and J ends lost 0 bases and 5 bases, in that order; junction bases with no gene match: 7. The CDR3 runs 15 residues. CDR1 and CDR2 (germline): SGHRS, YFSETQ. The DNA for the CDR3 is TGCGCCAGCAGCTTGGAGGCGGGAGCGGCGGAGACCCAGTACTTC. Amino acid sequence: CASSLEAGAAETQYF.

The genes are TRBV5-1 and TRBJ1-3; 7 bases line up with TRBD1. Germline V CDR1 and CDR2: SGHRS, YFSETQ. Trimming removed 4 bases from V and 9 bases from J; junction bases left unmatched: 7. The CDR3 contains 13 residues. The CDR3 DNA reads TGCGCCAGCAGCGCGGGACAGAAGAGCACCATATATTTT. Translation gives CASSAGQKSTIYF.

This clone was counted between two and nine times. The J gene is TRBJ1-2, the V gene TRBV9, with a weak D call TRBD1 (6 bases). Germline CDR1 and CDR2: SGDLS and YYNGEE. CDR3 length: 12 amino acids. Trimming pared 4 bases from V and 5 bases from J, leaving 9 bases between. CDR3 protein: CASSKGQYGYTF. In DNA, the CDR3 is TGTGCCAGCAGCAAGGGACAATATGGCTACACCTTC.

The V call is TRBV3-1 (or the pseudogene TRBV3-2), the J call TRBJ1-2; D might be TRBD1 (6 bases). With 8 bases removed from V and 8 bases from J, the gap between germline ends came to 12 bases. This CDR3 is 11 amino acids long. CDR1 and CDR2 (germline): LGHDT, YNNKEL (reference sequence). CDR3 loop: CASQEGEGYTF. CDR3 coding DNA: TGTGCCAGCCAAGAGGGGGAGGGCTACACCTTC.

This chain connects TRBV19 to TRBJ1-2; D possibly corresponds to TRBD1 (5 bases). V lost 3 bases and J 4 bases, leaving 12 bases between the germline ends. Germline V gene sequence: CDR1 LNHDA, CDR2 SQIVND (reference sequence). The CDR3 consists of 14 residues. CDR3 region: CASSMDIEVYGYTF. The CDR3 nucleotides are TGTGCCAGTAGTATGGACATCGAGGTCTATGGCTACACCTTC.

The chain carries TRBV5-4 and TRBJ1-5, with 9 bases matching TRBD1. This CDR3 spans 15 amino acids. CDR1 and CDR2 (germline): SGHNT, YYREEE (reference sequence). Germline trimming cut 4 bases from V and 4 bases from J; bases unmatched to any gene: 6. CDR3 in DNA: TGTGCCAGCAGCGAGGGACAGGGTAAAAATCAGCCCCAGCATTTT. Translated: CASSEGQGKNQPQHF.

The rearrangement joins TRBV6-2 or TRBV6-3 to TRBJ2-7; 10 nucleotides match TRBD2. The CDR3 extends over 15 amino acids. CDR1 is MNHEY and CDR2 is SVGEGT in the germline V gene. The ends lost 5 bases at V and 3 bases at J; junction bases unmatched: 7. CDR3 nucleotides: TGTGCCAGCAGTGCAAGACTAGCGGGCTACTACGAGCAGTACTTC. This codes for CASSARLAGYYEQYF.

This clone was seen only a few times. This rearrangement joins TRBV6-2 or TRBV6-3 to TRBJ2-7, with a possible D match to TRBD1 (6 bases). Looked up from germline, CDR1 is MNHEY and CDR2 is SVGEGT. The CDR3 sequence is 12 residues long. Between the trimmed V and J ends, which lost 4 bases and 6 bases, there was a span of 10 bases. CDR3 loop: CASSLVGGEQYF. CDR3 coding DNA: TGTGCCAGCAGTTTAGTAGGGGGCGAGCAGTACTTC.

CDR3 region: CASSVGQTWSEAFF. Here the CDR3 DNA reads TGTGCCAGCAGCGTGGGACAGACCTGGTCTGAAGCTTTCTTT. This chain uses TRBV9 with TRBJ1-1, with 7 bases that match TRBD1. The length of the CDR3 is 14 residues. Germline lookup yields CDR1 SGDLS and CDR2 YYNGEE. Trimming at V came to 2 bases and at J to 6 bases, leaving 7 bases not matched to a gene.